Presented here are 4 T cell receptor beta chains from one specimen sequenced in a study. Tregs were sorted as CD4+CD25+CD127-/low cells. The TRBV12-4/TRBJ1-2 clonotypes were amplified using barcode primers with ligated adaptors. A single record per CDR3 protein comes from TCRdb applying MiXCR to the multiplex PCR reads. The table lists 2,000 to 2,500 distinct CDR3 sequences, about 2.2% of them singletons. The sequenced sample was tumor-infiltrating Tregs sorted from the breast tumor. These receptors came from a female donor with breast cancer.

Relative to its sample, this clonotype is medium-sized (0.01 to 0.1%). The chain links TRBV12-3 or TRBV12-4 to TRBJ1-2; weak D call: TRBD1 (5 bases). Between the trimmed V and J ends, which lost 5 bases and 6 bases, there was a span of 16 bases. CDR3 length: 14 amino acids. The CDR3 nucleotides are TGTGCCAGCAGTCCCGGACATGAGATAAATGGCTACACCTTC. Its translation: CASSPGHEINGYTF.

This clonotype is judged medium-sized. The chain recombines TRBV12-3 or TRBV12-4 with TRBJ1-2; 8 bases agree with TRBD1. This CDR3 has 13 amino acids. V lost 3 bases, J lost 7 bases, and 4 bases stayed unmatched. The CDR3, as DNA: TGTGCCAGCAGTTTCTACGACAGGGGTGGCTACACCTTC. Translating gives CASSFYDRGGYTF.

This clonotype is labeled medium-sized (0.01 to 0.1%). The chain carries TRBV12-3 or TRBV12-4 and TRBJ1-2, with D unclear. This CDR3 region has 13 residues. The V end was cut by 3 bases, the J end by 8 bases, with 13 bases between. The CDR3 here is CASSLREEVGYTF. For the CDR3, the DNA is TGTGCCAGCAGTTTGAGGGAGGAGGTCGGCTACACCTTC.

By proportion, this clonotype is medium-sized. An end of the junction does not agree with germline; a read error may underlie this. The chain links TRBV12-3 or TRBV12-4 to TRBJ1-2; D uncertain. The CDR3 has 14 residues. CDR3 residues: CASSLGFSEYGYTF. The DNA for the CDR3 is TGTGCCAGCAGCTTAGGGTTTTCGGAATATGGCTACACCTTC.